The 13 T cell receptor beta chains below were found in one sample sequenced in a study of tumor-infiltrating lymphocytes in oesophageal squamous cell carcinoma. TCRdb passed the PCR reads through MiXCR, listing each CDR3 protein once. The table records about 22,000 distinct CDR3 sequences, approximately 37% of them present only once. The sequenced sample consisted of esophageal tumor tissue. The origin of the receptors is a female donor with esophageal squamous cell carcinoma.

This clonotype was detected many times. This chain uses TRBV25-1 with TRBJ2-7; perhaps D is TRBD1 or TRBD2 (5 bases each). Germline CDR1 and CDR2: MGHDK and SYGVNS. The V and J ends lost 3 bases and 1 base respectively, with 13 bases between them. This CDR3 spans 15 amino acids. The CDR3 loop is CASSDPGSGSYEQYF. DNA of the CDR3: TGTGCCAGCAGTGACCCAGGGTCGGGATCCTACGAGCAGTACTTC.

This clonotype was found many times. The J gene is TRBJ1-6, the V gene TRBV6-1; 7 nucleotides line up with TRBD1. V gave up 3 bases and J gave up 7 bases; unmatched junction bases: 6. Germline V gene data show CDR1 as MNHNS and CDR2 as SASEGT. This CDR3 region has 15 residues. CDR3 sequence (DNA): TGTGCCAGCAGTGACTGGGACAGTAGGAATTCACCCCTCCACTTT. Amino acid sequence: CASSDWDSRNSPLHF.

This clonotype was seen once. The CDR3 carries no conserved terminal phenylalanine or tryptophan, so it likely arises from a read error. Because the CDR3's place on the DNA is in doubt, the DNA is left out and the CDR3 is given as listed by TCRdb. The J gene is TRBJ2-3, the V gene TRBV7-2; TRBD2 was called by the table and not checked on the DNA. Germline CDR1 reads SGHTA; CDR2 reads FQGNSA. 17 amino acids form the CDR3, both terminal residues included. The CDR3 spells CASTGFQGPSYEQYFGN.

At least ten counts were recorded for this clonotype. The rearrangement uses TRBV5-4 and TRBJ2-3; 12 bases fit TRBD2. This CDR3 contains 15 residues. The V gene's germline CDR1 is SGHNT and CDR2 YYREEE (reference sequence). V trimming: 1 base; J trimming: 7 bases; junction bases outside the gene matches: 4. CDR3 sequence reads: CASSLRTSGIYTQYF. CDR3 coding DNA: TGTGCCAGCAGCTTGAGGACTAGCGGGATTTATACGCAGTATTTT.

This clonotype showed up just a few times. The gene calls are TRBV19 and TRBJ1-1; D not resolved. Looked up from germline, CDR1 is LNHDA and CDR2 is SQIVND (reference sequence). V was shortened by 3 bases and J by 1 base, with 3 bases between the two germline ends. The CDR3 extends over 12 amino acids. The CDR3 sequence: CASSMGNTEAFF. The CDR3 bases are TGTGCCAGTAGTATGGGGAACACTGAAGCTTTCTTT.

This clonotype was counted at least ten times. The chain is built from TRBV5-1 and TRBJ2-1; 13 bases fit TRBD2. Germline V lookup: CDR1 SGHRS, CDR2 YFSETQ. V trimming: 2 bases; J trimming: 8 bases; junction bases outside the gene matches: 10. The CDR3 has 17 residues. The CDR3 bases are TGCGCCAGCAGCTTTCCTCCCGGGACTAGCGGGAAGGATGAGCAGTTCTTC. Amino acid sequence: CASSFPPGTSGKDEQFF.

This clonotype was seen many times. The chain carries TRBV24-1 and TRBJ1-5; D is unresolved. The V gene's germline CDR1 is KGHDR and CDR2 SFDVKD. Trimming took off 4 bases at V and 3 bases at J, with 9 bases between the two ends. This CDR3 has 14 amino acids. CDR3 coding DNA: TGTGCCACCAGTGAGGACGGTACCAATCAGCCCCAGCATTTT. Translation gives CATSEDGTNQPQHF.

V and J are TRBV6-5 and TRBJ1-2, with TRBD1 identical over 7 bases. Germline values: CDR1 MNHEY, CDR2 SVGAGI. The V gene end was trimmed by 2 bases and the J gene end by 4 bases; junction bases not matched to a gene: 10. There are 16 residues in the CDR3. Here the CDR3 reads CASSYSPGQRVYGYTF. Written as DNA, the CDR3 is TGTGCCAGCAGTTACAGTCCGGGACAGCGAGTCTATGGCTACACCTTC.

This clonotype was counted a few times. The chain combines TRBV7-6 with TRBJ2-1; the D gene is possibly TRBD2 (6 bases). Germline V gene sequence: CDR1 SGHVS, CDR2 FNYEAQ. The CDR3 covers 13 residues. V gave up 7 bases and J gave up 10 bases, with 17 bases separating them. CDR3 sequence: CASTLDGEDEQFF. CDR3 sequence (DNA): TGTGCCAGCACCTTGGACGGGGAGGACGAGCAGTTCTTC.

This clonotype occurred many times. This rearrangement joins TRBV28 to TRBJ2-3; 13 bases agree with TRBD2. The junction had 2 bases not matched to a gene; V was cut back by 6 bases and J by 2 bases. Looked up from germline, CDR1 is MDHEN and CDR2 is SYDVKM. CDR3 length: 15 amino acids. CDR3 coding DNA: TGTGCCAGCAGGGGACTAGCGGGATCCACAGATACGCAGTATTTT. Its translation: CASRGLAGSTDTQYF.

This clonotype occurred many times. J is TRBJ2-7 and V is TRBV10-3, with D perhaps matching TRBD2 (6 bases). V was trimmed by 4 bases and J by 7 bases, leaving 20 bases between them. CDR3 length: 15 amino acids. CDR1 is ENHRY, CDR2 SYGVKD, per germline. The CDR3 reads CAISVGGDREGEQYF. CDR3 nucleotide sequence: TGTGCCATCAGTGTCGGAGGGGATCGAGAGGGTGAGCAGTACTTC.

This chain links TRBV7-6 with TRBJ2-3; possible D gene TRBD2, 6 bases. Germline CDR1 reads SGHVS; CDR2 reads FNYEAQ. Between the trimmed V and J ends, which lost 2 bases and 4 bases, there was a span of 13 bases. This CDR3 spans 15 amino acids. The CDR3 DNA is TGTGCCAGCAGCTTAACACAGGACTACGCAGATACGCAGTATTTT. It translates to CASSLTQDYADTQYF.

This clonotype was picked up one time. CDR3 in DNA: TGTGCCATCAGTGTCGGAAAGACTAGCGGGGGCCTCACAGATACGCAGTATTTT. Protein product: CAISVGKTSGGLTDTQYF. The chain uses TRBV10-3 and TRBJ2-3; 12 bases align to TRBD2. CDR3 length: 18 amino acids. V lost 4 bases, J lost 2 bases, and 10 bases stayed unmatched. Germline CDR1 and CDR2: ENHRY and SYGVKD.